This T cell receptor beta chain was captured by sequencing in a study of blood T cell repertoires in COVID-19. Residents of about two dozen US areas, aged roughly 18 to 89 years, made up the participants. TCRdb's copy holds only in-frame clones and misses some; the assay was immunoSEQ multiplex PCR. The sample has about 160,000 clones; 80% are singletons. V lost 4 bases and J 5 bases, leaving 17 bases between the germline ends. The CDR3 runs to 15 residues. Germline CDR1 and CDR2: KGHDR and SFDVKD. The material sequenced was PBMCs or T cells enriched from blood (not recorded which). This clonotype was obtained from a woman aged 60-75 years who had recovered from COVID-19. The chain links TRBV24-1 to TRBJ2-7; TRBD2 might be the D (5 bases). In DNA form, the CDR3 reads TGTGCCACCAGTGACACTCGGACTCTTAGCCACGAGCAGTACTTC. Encoded protein: CATSDTRTLSHEQYF.